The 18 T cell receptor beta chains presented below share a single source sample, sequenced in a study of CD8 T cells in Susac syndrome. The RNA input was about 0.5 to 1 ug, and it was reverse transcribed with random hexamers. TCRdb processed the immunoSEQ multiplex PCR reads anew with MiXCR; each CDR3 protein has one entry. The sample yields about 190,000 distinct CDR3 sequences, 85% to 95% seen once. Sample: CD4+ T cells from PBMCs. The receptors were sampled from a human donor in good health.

CDR3 coding DNA: TGTGCCAGCAGCCTGTCCGGGACGAACACTGAAGCTTTCTTT. Encoded protein: CASSLSGTNTEAFF. This sequence joins TRBV3-1 and TRBJ1-1; tentatively, D is TRBD1 (5 bases). CDR3 length: 14 residues. Germline V gene data show CDR1 as LGHDT and CDR2 as YNNKEL (reference sequence). Trimming stripped 4 bases from V and 1 base from J, with 10 bases between.

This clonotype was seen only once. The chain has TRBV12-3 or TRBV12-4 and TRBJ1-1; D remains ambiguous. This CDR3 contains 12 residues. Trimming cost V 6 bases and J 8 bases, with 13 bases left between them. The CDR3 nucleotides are TGTGCCAGCAGCCCTACTCAGCTCGAAGCTTTCTTT. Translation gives CASSPTQLEAFF.

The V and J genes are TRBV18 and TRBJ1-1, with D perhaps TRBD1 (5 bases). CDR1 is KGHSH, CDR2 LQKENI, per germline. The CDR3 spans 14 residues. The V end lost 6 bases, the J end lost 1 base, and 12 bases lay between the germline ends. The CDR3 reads CASSKGTPNTEAFF. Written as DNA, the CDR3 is TGTGCCAGCTCTAAAGGGACGCCGAACACTGAAGCTTTCTTT.

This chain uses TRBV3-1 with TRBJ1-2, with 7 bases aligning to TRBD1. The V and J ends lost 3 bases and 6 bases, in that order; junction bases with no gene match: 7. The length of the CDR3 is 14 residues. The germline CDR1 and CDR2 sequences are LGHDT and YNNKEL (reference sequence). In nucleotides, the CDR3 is TGTGCCAGCAGCCAGGGTTCAGGGGGGAATGGCTACACCTTC. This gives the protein CASSQGSGGNGYTF. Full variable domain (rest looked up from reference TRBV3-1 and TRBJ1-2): DTAVSQTPKYLVTQMGNDKSIKCEQNLGHDTMYWYKQDSKKFLKIMFSYNNKELIINETVPNRFSPKSPDKAHLNLHINSLELGDSAVYFCASSQGSGGNGYTFGSGTRLTVV.

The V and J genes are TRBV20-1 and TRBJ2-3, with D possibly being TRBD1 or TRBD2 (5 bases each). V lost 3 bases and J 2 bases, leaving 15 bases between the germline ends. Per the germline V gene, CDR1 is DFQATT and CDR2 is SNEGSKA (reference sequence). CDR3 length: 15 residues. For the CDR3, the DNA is TGCAGTGCTAGTTCGGGGCCGGATCACACAGATACGCAGTATTTT. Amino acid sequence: CSASSGPDHTDTQYF.

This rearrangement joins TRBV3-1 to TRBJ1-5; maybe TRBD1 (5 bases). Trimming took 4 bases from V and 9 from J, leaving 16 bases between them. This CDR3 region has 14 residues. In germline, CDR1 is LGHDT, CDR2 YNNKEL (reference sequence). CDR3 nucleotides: TGTGCCAGCAGCCCGAGGCAGAGCAGGGCGCCCCAGCATTTT. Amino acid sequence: CASSPRQSRAPQHF.

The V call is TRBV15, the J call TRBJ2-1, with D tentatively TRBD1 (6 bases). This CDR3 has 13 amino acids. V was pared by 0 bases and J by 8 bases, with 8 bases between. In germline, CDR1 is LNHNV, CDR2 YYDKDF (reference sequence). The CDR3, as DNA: TGTGCCACCAGCAGAGATCCAGGGGATGAGCAGTTCTTC. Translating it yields CATSRDPGDEQFF.

Here the CDR3 reads CSASNGGRRETQYF. DNA for the CDR3: TGCAGTGCGTCGAATGGGGGGCGGAGGGAGACCCAGTACTTC. V and J are TRBV20-1 and TRBJ2-5, with D perhaps matching TRBD1 or TRBD2 (6 bases each). Deletions cut 6 bases from V and 5 bases from J, with 19 bases between. The CDR3 has 14 residues. CDR1 and CDR2 from the germline V gene are DFQATT and SNEGSKA (reference sequence).

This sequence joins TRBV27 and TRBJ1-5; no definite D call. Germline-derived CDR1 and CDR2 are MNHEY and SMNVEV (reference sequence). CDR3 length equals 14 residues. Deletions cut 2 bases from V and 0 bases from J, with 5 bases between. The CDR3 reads CASSLIHSNQPQHF. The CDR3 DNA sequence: TGTGCCAGCAGTTTAATTCATAGCAATCAGCCCCAGCATTTT.

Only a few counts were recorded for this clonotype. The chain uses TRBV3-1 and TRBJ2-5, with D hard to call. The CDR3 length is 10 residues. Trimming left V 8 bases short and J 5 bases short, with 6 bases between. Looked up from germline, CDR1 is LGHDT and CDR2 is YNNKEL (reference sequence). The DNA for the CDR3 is TGTGCCAGCTCTGGCGAGACCCAGTACTTC. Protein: CASSGETQYF.

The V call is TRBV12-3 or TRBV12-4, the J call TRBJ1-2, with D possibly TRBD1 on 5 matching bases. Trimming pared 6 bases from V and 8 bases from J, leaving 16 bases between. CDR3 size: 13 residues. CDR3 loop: CASRQQGTGGYTF. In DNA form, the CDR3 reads TGTGCCAGCAGACAGCAAGGGACGGGAGGCTACACCTTC.

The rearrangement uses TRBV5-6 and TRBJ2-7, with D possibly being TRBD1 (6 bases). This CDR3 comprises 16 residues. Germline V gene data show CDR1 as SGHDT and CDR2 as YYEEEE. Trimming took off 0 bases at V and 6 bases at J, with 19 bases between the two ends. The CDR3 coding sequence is TGTGCCAGCAGCTTGGGTGGAACAGGGCGTTTCTCCGAGCAGTACGTC. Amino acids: CASSLGGTGRFSEQYV.

The CDR3 spells CASSNGQGFSFF. The CDR3 nucleotides read TGTGCCAGCAGCAACGGACAGGGGTTTTCGTTCTTT. The rearrangement joins TRBV3-1 to TRBJ1-1, with 9 bases fitting TRBD1. V lost 5 bases to trimming and J lost 14 bases; unmatched junction nucleotides: 9. The CDR3 spans 12 residues. Germline V gene sequence: CDR1 LGHDT, CDR2 YNNKEL (reference sequence).

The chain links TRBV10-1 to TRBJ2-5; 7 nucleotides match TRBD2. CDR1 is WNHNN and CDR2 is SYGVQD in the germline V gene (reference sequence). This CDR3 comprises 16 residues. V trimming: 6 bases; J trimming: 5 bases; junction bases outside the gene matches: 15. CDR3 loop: CASSRGEAGNGETQYF. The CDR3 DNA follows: TGCGCCAGCAGCCGCGGGGAAGCGGGAAATGGCGAGACCCAGTACTTC.

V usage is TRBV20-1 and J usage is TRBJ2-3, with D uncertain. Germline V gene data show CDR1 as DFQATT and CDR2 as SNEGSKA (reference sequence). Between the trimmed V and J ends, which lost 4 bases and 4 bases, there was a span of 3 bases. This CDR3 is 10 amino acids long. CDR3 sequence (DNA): TGCAGTGCTAACCCAGATACGCAGTATTTT. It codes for CSANPDTQYF.

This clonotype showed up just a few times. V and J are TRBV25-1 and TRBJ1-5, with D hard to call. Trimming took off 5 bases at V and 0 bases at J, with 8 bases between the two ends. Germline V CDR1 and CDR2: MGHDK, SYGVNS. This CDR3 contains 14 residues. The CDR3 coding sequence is TGTGCCAGCAGTCCGGACGGTAGCAATCAGCCCCAGCATTTT. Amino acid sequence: CASSPDGSNQPQHF.

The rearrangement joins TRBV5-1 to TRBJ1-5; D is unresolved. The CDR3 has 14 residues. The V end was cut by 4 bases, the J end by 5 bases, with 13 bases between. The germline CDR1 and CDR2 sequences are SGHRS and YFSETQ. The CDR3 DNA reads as TGCGCCAGCAGCGCCCGGGGAATGGATCAGCCCCAGCATTTT. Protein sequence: CASSARGMDQPQHF.

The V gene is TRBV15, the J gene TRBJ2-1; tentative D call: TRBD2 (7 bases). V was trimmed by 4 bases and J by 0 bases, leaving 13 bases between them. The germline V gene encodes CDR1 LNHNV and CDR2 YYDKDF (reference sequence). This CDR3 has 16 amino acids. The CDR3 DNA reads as TGTGCCACCAGCAAGAGAGGGGGGGGCTCCTACAATGAGCAGTTCTTC. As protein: CATSKRGGGSYNEQFF.